The sequence of this TCR beta chain was determined in a study of beta chain features in type 1 diabetes (dated by TCRdb to 2016 to 2019). In the study overall: Mean age, gender distribution, total cell number and subset yield did not differ between patients and healthy donors. A total of approximately 100,000,000 sorted cells were examined across all samples, and the number of cells per subset was strongly correlated with RNA yield. The study compared the TCRB repertoires of sorted circulating CD4+ T cell subsets in recently diagnosed type 1 diabetes patients with those in matched healthy donors. Regulatory and stem cell-like memory subsets were obtained from only 8 patients and about eight healthy donors, while naive and central memory subsets were obtained from all 30 or so donors. What the study reported, not specific to this receptor: Only small numbers of individuals were included in the HLA sub-analyses, which left unresolved whether HLA type had any influence on TCRB rearrangement. Because cDNA was sequenced instead of genomic DNA, activated cells with high expression could be over-represented, although the groups did not differ in activation or CD3 levels. Patients with type 1 diabetes made fewer insertions and deleted more nucleotides at VDJ recombination sites, implying thymic rearrangement abnormalities. The naive, central memory and regulatory TCRB repertoires appeared to resemble one another more closely among patients than among healthy donors. PCR might favor shorter templates, but patient and control samples were amplified and corrected together, so any skew would affect both groups equally. In all four CD4+ subsets, TCRB CDR3 length was moderately but significantly shorter in type 1 diabetes patients.

This clone was seen only a few times. Its antigen is still unknown. Within one base of it there is no much larger clone, and no base qualities were kept. Each donor gave one peripheral blood draw, averaging about 100 mL, which was collected into heparinised tubes. A BD FACSAria II and a panel including CD45RO, CCR7, CD25, CD127, CD95 and CD27 were used to sort naive, central memory, regulatory and stem cell-like memory CD4+ T cells. Every sorted population had a purity above 98%. PBMCs were isolated right away by Lymphoprep density gradient centrifugation and were stained directly, without culture. So that batch effects would be minimized, each experiment stained and sorted samples in pairs, pairing one healthy donor with one patient. The High Capacity cDNA Reverse Transcription Kit was used to reverse transcribe all of the isolated RNA, meaning that expressed TCRB transcripts were what got sequenced. Deep immunoSEQ sequencing was performed on naive, central memory and regulatory T cell samples, with an average of roughly 3.6 million total reads per sample. After sorted cells were lysed in RLT buffer, RNA was extracted with DNase-treated RNeasy Micro or Mini kits, with the choice depending on cell number. To prevent cross-contamination, each cell subset was processed individually, whereas patient and healthy donor samples were processed jointly. The immunoSEQ multiplex PCR was used to amplify TCRB sequences from cDNA, generating 87-bp fragments that spanned the CDR3 region. Sequencing of the amplicons was done on the Illumina HiSeq platform. The authors processed their data as follows. Synthetic template baselines were used to correct PCR bias computationally, reads within Hamming distance 2 were collapsed, and singletons that could not be merged were discarded. Reads were aligned against IMGT to assign V, D and J genes, CDR3 length and insertions or deletions at six rearrangement sites. Within each subset, clonotype counts were normalized to the number of sorted cells before true diversity and Gini coefficients were calculated with the tcR R package. The overlap coefficient, calculated on TCRB nucleotide sequences, was used to measure repertoire sharing. Out-of-frame TCRB sequences from naive cells were analyzed as a proxy for the pre-selection repertoire. Here the immuneACCESS table is served through TCRdb, limited to in-frame sequences with V and J called. Missing clones are a known gap in these copies; in checked studies unresolved V genes cover under half, and the rest lacks a known reason. For V, J and clone size, that table is used; D and trimming come from the DNA. The sample table shows roughly 380,000 clones, and around 19% are seen once. Of the sample, about 0.044% falls within the top ten clones.

Counted from cysteine to phenylalanine, this CDR3 has 17 amino acids. CDR3 DNA only is kept here, 51 bases in frame from base 1. CDR1 and CDR2 are drawn from the germline V gene: MGHRA, YSYEKL. A distance of 15 bases separates the germline ends of V and J, which lose 0 bases and 0 bases respectively. This receptor chain uses TRBV4-1 and TRBJ2-7; matching of 5 bases hints at TRBD2 as the D gene. The sequence was collected from a woman aged 18-30 years in good health. Sequencing used naive CD4+ T cells from blood. The sample's cell subset or site, from its label and the paper: true naive CD4+ T cells. CDR3 region: CASSQDRWGRGSYEQYF. At the DNA level, the sequence is TGCGCCAGCAGCCAAGATAGGTGGGGTCGGGGCTCCTACGAGCAGTACTTC.